This passage covers 5 T cell receptor beta chains from one sample sequenced in a study of tumor and adjacent non-tumor tissue in lung cancer. The template was RNA from unsorted bulk tissue. More than 3 cm separated this lung sample from the edge of the tumor. A modified ARM-PCR protocol with three rounds of nested PCR amplified TCRbeta. TCRdb analysed the multiplex PCR reads with MiXCR anew, one entry per CDR3 protein. The repertoire holds 43,000 or so distinct CDR3 sequences, with around three fifths as singletons. The material sequenced was distant non-tumor lung tissue. These receptors all come from a man in his forties or fifties with non-small cell lung cancer.

In regard to this clonotype: One end of the junction fails to match germline, which may point to a read error. V and J are TRBV11-2 and TRBJ1-2, with D uncertain. The CDR3 is 14 amino acids. From germline, CDR1 is SGHAT and CDR2 FQNNGV. CDR3 nucleotides: TGTGCCAGCAACTTAATAGCACCGAACTATGGCTACACCTTC. It specifies CASNLIAPNYGYTF.

Turning to this clonotype: One end of the junction does not line up with germline, which may come from a read error. This chain uses TRBV6-2 or TRBV6-3 with TRBJ2-1; 11 bases align to TRBD2. CDR1 is MNHEY, CDR2 SVGEGT, per germline. CDR3 size: 16 residues. As DNA, the CDR3 is TGTGCCAGCAGTTACCGACTAGCGGGATCTGGGAATGAGCGGTTCTTC. It translates to CASSYRLAGSGNERFF.

This clonotype was seen many times. CDR3 sequence (DNA): TGCGCCAGCAGCCAAGAGCCCCCCGGAGTAGCGGGAGGGCCCGACCGGGGAGAGCAGTACTTC. Amino acids: CASSQEPPGVAGGPDRGEQYF. V is TRBV4-1 and J is TRBJ2-7; 11 bases are shared with TRBD2. V was pared by 0 bases and J by 7 bases, with 23 bases of the junction left unmatched. The length of the CDR3 is 21 residues. Germline CDR1 and CDR2: MGHRA and YSYEKL.

This clonotype showed up just a few times. The genes are TRBV20-1 and TRBJ2-3, with 11 positions matching TRBD2. CDR1 and CDR2 (germline): DFQATT, SNEGSKA (reference sequence). CDR3 length: 14 residues. With 3 bases clipped from V and 5 bases from J, the junction kept 4 bases outside the gene matches. The CDR3 sequence is CSASLTSGVDTQYF. The CDR3, as DNA: TGCAGTGCTAGCCTGACTAGCGGGGTAGATACGCAGTATTTT.

As regards this clonotype: A much larger clonotype is one base distant, so this may be a read error. J is TRBJ1-2 and V is TRBV12-3 or TRBV12-4; D is unresolved. CDR3 length: 14 residues. V lost 5 bases, J lost 6 bases, and 16 bases lay in between. This chain's CDR3 is CASSIIGIGNGYTF. In DNA, the CDR3 is TGTGCCAGCAGTATAATCGGGATAGGGAATGGCTACACCTTC.